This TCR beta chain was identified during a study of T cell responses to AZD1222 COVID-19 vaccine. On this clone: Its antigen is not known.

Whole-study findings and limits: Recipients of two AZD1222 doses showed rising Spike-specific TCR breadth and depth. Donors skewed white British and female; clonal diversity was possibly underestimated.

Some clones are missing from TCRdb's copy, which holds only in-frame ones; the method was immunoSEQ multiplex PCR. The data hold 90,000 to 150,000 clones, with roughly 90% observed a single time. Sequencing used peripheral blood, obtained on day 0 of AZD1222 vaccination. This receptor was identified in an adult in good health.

The CDR3 loop reads CASSRANNTEAFF. CDR3 nucleotide sequence: TGCGCCAGCAGTCGGGCGAACAACACTGAAGCTTTCTTT. The V call is TRBV23-1, the J call TRBJ1-1, with D uncertain. TRBV23-1 is labeled an ORF, and its function is uncertain. The CDR3 consists of 13 residues. Deletions cut 4 bases from V and 2 bases from J, with 8 bases between.